This entry is about one T cell receptor (beta chain). This receptor's antigen is unknown. No base-level quality is on record; no much larger clone is a single base apart. These data originate in a study of metastatic and nonmetastatic thyroid tumors (dated by TCRdb to 2018 to 2021). Notes on the research overall: Repertoires from peripheral blood and from tumor or nodule tissue samples of malignant and benign thyroid patients were compared. Overall results and qualifications from the work: In both blood and tumor samples, TCR beta diversity was reported to be significantly higher in malignant tumors than in benign nodules.

Before undergoing thyroid surgery, none of the patients had been given any kind of treatment. Using T-cell receptor beta sequencing, the study looked back at clinical samples from patients collected from about 2011 to 2018. From V the trimming removes 8 bases and from J it removes 7 bases, while the gene matches leave 10 bases of the junction unaccounted for. The CDR3 measures 14 amino acids from cysteine to phenylalanine. The kept DNA is CDR3 alone, 42 bases in frame from the first base. Looking up the germline V gene yields CDR1 SGHNT and CDR2 YENEEA. The library was built by means of PCR. Sequencing used an Illumina HiSeq 4000. High-throughput sequencing was used to profile the TCR beta-chain CDR3 region of each patient. The original methods were these. Drawing on CDR3 differences between clinicopathological groups, the researchers built a classifier meant to tell apart patients with distant-metastatic papillary thyroid cancer. The Shannon index was used to measure repertoire diversity, and the Morisita-Horn index was used to measure how similar tumor and blood repertoires were. In TCRdb, the public reads were trimmed at Q25 with fastp and aligned with MiXCR, with productive beta chains retained. These V and J calls originate from TCRdb's pipeline instead of the authors' own analysis. The sample table shows fewer than 40,000 clones, and about 15% are seen once. Of the sample, 3% to 4% is held by the ten largest clones.

The chain was built from TRBV11-3 and TRBJ2-1, with TRBD1 matching 8 junction bases. The sample was blood. This sequence originates from a female donor with papillary thyroid cancer or a benign thyroid nodule (not recorded which). Some clones in this sample may be carry-over from other donors' samples. The bases read TGTGCCAGCTCCCGGACAGGGTGCAGGAATGAGCAGTTCTTC. The resulting protein is CASSRTGCRNEQFF.